A selection of T cell receptor beta chains follows, all from one sample in a study of control samples from healthy donors and cancer patients. This table comes from immunoSEQ multiplex PCR, and its TCRdb copy is limited to in-frame clones, with some not included. The sample contains around 67,000 clones, 89% of which appear only once. The sequenced sample consisted of PBMCs. The origin of the receptors is a man in his sixties with colorectal cancer. The CDR3 runs from the conserved cysteine through the conserved F or W. Fields, in order: D gene, clone size, J gene, V gene, CDR3 protein, CDR3 DNA. A D gene is named only where the DNA matches it firmly. Clone size is not always given. Where it is, it says once, few, many or a class for expanded clones.

TRBD2	.	TRBJ2-3	TRBV5-1	CASSFQRGTTDTQYF	TGCGCCAGCAGCTTCCAGCGGGGGACCACAGATACGCAGTATTTT
TRBD1	.	TRBJ1-5	TRBV10-3	CAISRDRDNQPQHF	TGTGCCATCAGCCGGGACAGGGACAATCAGCCCCAGCATTTT
.	once	TRBJ2-3	TRBV3-1/TRBV3-2	CASSQENNRFTDTQYF	TGTGCCAGCAGCCAAGAGAACAACCGCTTCACAGATACGCAGTATTTT
.	.	TRBJ2-7	TRBV6-6	CASSYQGGLGEQYF	TGTGCCAGCAGTTACCAGGGAGGCCTAGGGGAGCAGTACTTC
.	.	TRBJ1-1	TRBV12-5	CASGLEQNTEAFF	TGTGCTAGTGGTTTGGAGCAGAACACTGAAGCTTTCTTT
TRBD2	.	TRBJ2-7	TRBV3-1/TRBV3-2	CASSGTTYEQYF	TGTGCCAGCAGCGGGACTACATACGAGCAGTACTTC
.	.	TRBJ1-5	TRBV6-1	CASSEIGVGNQPQHF	TGTGCCAGCAGTGAAATCGGAGTTGGCAATCAGCCCCAGCATTTT
TRBD1	few	TRBJ2-7	TRBV3-1/TRBV3-2	CASSQDGQGREQYF	TGTGCCAGCAGCCAAGACGGACAGGGGAGGGAGCAGTACTTC
TRBD1	.	TRBJ2-1	TRBV29-1	CSVAGQGYNEQFF	TGCAGCGTCGCGGGACAGGGCTACAATGAGCAGTTCTTC
TRBD2	.	TRBJ2-1	TRBV19	CASSKLALSYNEQFF	TGTGCCAGTAGTAAACTAGCGTTGTCCTACAATGAGCAGTTCTTC
TRBD2	.	TRBJ2-5	TRBV7-9	CASSTGTKETQYF	TGTGCCAGCAGCACCGGGACTAAAGAGACCCAGTACTTC
.	.	TRBJ2-2	TRBV7-6	CASSRVGGQDTGELFF	TGTGCCAGCAGCCGAGTTGGGGGCCAGGACACCGGGGAGCTGTTTTTT
.	.	TRBJ2-7	TRBV9	CASSAPQGGEQYF	TGTGCCAGCAGCGCCCCACAGGGAGGGGAGCAGTACTTC
.	.	TRBJ2-2	TRBV6-5	CASSYFETGELFF	TGTGCCAGCAGTTACTTTGAAACCGGGGAGCTGTTTTTT
.	.	TRBJ2-1	TRBV2	CASGTYEQFF	TGTGCCAGCGGGACATATGAGCAGTTCTTC
.	.	TRBJ1-5	TRBV7-8	CASSLAIHPQHF	TGTGCCAGCAGCTTAGCGATCCATCCCCAGCATTTT
.	.	TRBJ2-2	TRBV7-2	CASGGRGTGELFF	TGTGCCAGCGGTGGGAGAGGAACCGGGGAGCTGTTTTTT
.	.	TRBJ1-4	TRBV19	CASSIDALPAQREKLFF	TGTGCCAGTAGTATAGATGCTCTCCCTGCCCAGCGGGAAAAACTGTTTTTT
.	once	TRBJ2-5	TRBV5-4	CASSDGTAGETQYF	TGTGCCAGCAGCGATGGGACCGCCGGGGAGACCCAGTACTTC
.	.	TRBJ2-2	TRBV5-5	CASSLGGGQRYTGELFF	TGTGCCAGCAGCTTGGGTGGAGGACAGCGATACACCGGGGAGCTGTTTTTT
.	.	TRBJ2-1	TRBV2	CASSEGAYNEQFF	TGTGCCAGCAGTGAAGGGGCCTACAATGAGCAGTTCTTC
TRBD1	.	TRBJ2-7	TRBV18	CASSPGQGAYEQYF	TGTGCCAGCTCACCCGGACAGGGGGCCTACGAGCAGTACTTC
TRBD1	.	TRBJ1-4	TRBV6-4	CASSDPGGTGSNEKLFF	TGTGCCAGCAGTGACCCCGGGGGGACAGGCAGTAATGAAAAACTGTTTTTT
.	.	TRBJ1-1	TRBV7-9	CASSLALGGITEAFF	TGTGCCAGCAGCTTAGCGCTTGGGGGGATCACTGAAGCTTTCTTT
.	.	TRBJ2-7	TRBV6-6	CASSLYPQTYEQYF	TGTGCCAGCAGTTTATACCCCCAGACCTACGAGCAGTACTTC
.	.	TRBJ1-1	TRBV14	CASSQDVGARIGTEAFF	TGTGCCAGCAGCCAAGATGTGGGGGCGCGGATCGGCACTGAAGCTTTCTTT
.	.	TRBJ1-5	TRBV6-2/TRBV6-3	CASSYSIDVGNGRNQPQHF	TGTGCCAGCAGTTACTCGATTGACGTGGGTAACGGCCGAAATCAGCCCCAGCATTTT
TRBD2	.	TRBJ2-3	TRBV7-3	CASSTSGGVGTDTQYF	TGTGCCAGCAGCACTAGCGGGGGGGTCGGCACAGATACGCAGTATTTT
TRBD2	.	TRBJ2-3	TRBV9	CASSVEGVAGFTDTQYF	TGTGCCAGCAGCGTAGAAGGGGTAGCGGGGTTCACAGATACGCAGTATTTT
TRBD1	.	TRBJ1-2	TRBV10-3	CAIAQGSGGYTF	TGTGCCATCGCACAGGGGAGTGGTGGCTACACCTTC
.	.	TRBJ2-3	TRBV7-2	CASSFLLKGADTQYF	TGTGCCAGCAGCTTTTTACTTAAGGGGGCAGATACGCAGTATTTT
.	.	TRBJ2-5	TRBV18	CASSLTGRETQYF	TGTGCCAGCTCACTTACCGGCCGAGAGACCCAGTACTTC
.	.	TRBJ2-5	TRBV9	CASSVGGGGIKETQYF	TGTGCCAGCAGCGTAGGGGGAGGAGGAATAAAAGAGACCCAGTACTTC
.	.	TRBJ2-7	TRBV6-6	CASSQGPYEQYF	TGTGCCAGCAGTCAGGGGCCCTACGAGCAGTACTTC
TRBD1	.	TRBJ1-2	TRBV7-9	CASSFQGGKGFGYTF	TGTGCCAGCAGCTTTCAGGGGGGGAAAGGATTTGGCTACACCTTC
TRBD1	.	TRBJ2-3	TRBV11-3	CASSLGAGGMDTQYF	TGTGCCAGCAGCTTAGGGGCAGGGGGCATGGATACGCAGTATTTT
.	.	TRBJ1-1	TRBV9	CASSLTPNTEAFF	TGTGCCAGCAGCCTAACCCCTAACACTGAAGCTTTCTTT
TRBD1	once	TRBJ1-1	TRBV6-6	CASGRGLGNTEAFF	TGTGCCAGCGGCAGGGGGCTAGGGAACACTGAAGCTTTCTTT
.	.	TRBJ2-1	TRBV14	CASSFSSTAGGYNEQFF	TGTGCCAGCAGCTTCTCGTCCACGGCAGGCGGCTACAATGAGCAGTTCTTC
.	.	TRBJ1-5	TRBV7-8	CASSRLARQPQHF	TGTGCCAGCAGCCGTTTAGCGCGGCAGCCCCAGCATTTT
.	.	TRBJ2-2	TRBV5-1	CASSLETGSTGELFF	TGCGCCAGCAGCTTAGAGACAGGAAGCACCGGGGAGCTGTTTTTT
.	.	TRBJ2-3	TRBV6-1	CASSEELSSTDTQYF	TGTGCCAGCAGTGAAGAACTTTCTAGCACAGATACGCAGTATTTT
TRBD1	.	TRBJ1-2	TRBV4-3	CASSRDRRGGYTF	TGCGCCAGCAGCCGGGACAGGCGAGGTGGCTACACCTTC
.	.	TRBJ2-1	TRBV6-2/TRBV6-3	CASSSDYYNEQFF	TGTGCCAGCAGCTCCGACTACTACAATGAGCAGTTCTTC
TRBD1	.	TRBJ2-2	TRBV10-1	CASGTGGTATGELFF	TGCGCCAGCGGTACAGGGGGCACGGCCACCGGGGAGCTGTTTTTT
.	.	TRBJ2-5	TRBV5-4	CASSLGRGSWETQYF	TGTGCCAGCAGCTTGGGCCGGGGTAGTTGGGAGACCCAGTACTTC
TRBD1	.	TRBJ2-4	TRBV2	CASSLYRGSGIQYF	TGTGCCAGCAGTCTGTACAGGGGGTCAGGCATTCAGTACTTC
.	.	TRBJ2-1	TRBV7-9	CASSRGGASYLGNANEQFF	TGTGCCAGCAGCCGAGGGGGGGCTAGCTATCTCGGTAACGCCAATGAGCAGTTCTTC
TRBD1	.	TRBJ1-2	TRBV10-3	CAISAGTGTNYGYTF	TGTGCCATCAGTGCCGGGACAGGAACTAACTATGGCTACACCTTC